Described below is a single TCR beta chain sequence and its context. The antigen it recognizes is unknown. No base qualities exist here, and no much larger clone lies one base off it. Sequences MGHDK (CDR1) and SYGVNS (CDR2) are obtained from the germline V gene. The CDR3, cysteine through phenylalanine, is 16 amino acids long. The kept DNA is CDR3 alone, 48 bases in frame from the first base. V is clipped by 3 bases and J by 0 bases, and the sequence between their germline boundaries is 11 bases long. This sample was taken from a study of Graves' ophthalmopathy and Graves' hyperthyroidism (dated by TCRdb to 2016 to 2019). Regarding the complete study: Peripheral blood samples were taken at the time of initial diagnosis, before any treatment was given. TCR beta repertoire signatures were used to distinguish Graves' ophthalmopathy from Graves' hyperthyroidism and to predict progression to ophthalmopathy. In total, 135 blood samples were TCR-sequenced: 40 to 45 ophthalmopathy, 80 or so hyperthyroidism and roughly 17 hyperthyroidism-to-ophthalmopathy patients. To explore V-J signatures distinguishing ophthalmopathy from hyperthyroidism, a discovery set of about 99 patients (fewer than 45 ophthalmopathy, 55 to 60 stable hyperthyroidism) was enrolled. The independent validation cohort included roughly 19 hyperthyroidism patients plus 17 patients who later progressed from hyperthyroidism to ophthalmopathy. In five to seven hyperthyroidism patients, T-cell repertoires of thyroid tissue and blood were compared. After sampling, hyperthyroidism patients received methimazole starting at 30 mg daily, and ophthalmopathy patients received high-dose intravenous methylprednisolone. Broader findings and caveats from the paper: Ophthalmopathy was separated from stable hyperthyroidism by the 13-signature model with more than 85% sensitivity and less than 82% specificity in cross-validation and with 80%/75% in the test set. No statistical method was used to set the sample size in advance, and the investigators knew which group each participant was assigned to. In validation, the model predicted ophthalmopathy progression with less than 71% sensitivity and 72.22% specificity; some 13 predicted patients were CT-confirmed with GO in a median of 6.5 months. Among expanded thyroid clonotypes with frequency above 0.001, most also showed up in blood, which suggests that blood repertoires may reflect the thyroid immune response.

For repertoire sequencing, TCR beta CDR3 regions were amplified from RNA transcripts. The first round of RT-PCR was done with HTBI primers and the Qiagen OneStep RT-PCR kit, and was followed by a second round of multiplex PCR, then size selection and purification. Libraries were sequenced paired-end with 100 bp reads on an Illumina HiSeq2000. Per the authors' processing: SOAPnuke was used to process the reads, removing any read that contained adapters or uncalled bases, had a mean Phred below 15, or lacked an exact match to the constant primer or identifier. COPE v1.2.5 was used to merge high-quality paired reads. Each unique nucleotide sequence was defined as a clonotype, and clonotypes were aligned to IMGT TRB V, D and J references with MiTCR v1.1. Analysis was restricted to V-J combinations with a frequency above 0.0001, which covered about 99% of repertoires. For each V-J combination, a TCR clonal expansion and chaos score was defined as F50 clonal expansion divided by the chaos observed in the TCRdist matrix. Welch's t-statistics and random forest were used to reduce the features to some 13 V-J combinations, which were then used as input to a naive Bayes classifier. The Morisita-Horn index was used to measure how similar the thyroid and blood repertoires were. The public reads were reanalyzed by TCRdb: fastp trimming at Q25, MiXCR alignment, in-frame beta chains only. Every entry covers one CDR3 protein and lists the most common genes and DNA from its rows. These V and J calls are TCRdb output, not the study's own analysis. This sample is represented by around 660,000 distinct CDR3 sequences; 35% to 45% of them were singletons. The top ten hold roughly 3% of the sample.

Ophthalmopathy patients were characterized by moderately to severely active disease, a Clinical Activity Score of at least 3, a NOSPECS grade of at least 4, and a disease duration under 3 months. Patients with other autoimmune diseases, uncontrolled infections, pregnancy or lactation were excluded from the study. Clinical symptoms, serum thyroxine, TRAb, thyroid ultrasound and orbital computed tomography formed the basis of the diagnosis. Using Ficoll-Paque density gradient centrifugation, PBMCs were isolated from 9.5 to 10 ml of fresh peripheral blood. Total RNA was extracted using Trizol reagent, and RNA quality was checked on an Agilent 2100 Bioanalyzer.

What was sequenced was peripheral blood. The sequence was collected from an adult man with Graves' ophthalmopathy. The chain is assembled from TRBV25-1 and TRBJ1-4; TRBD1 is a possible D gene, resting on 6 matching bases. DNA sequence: TGTGCCAGCAGTGAGGACAGTTGGGCAACTAATGAAAAACTGTTTTTT. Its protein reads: CASSEDSWATNEKLFF.